The rows below give T cell receptor beta chains drawn from one sample of a study of T cell changes during pregnancy in multiple sclerosis. TCRdb keeps only in-frame clones here, not all; method: immunoSEQ multiplex PCR. The repertoire holds tens of thousands of clones, with around 92% as singletons. The input for sequencing was peripheral blood, taken after pregnancy. Receptors were obtained from a female donor in good health, enrolled as a control in a pregnancy study. The CDR3 runs from the conserved cysteine through the conserved F or W. A D gene is named only where the DNA matches it firmly. Not all rows give a size; the values are once, few, many and, for expanded clones, a class.

j_call: TRBJ1-1; v_call: TRBV12-5; d_call: -; clone_size: -; cdr3_aa: CASTGRTGSGRTEAFF; cdr3_nt: TGTGCTAGTACGGGCCGAACGGGGTCAGGACGAACTGAAGCTTTCTTT
j_call: TRBJ1-2; v_call: TRBV7-9; d_call: -; clone_size: -; cdr3_aa: CASSLDSYGYTF; cdr3_nt: TGTGCCAGCAGCTTGGACAGCTATGGCTACACCTTC
j_call: TRBJ2-7; v_call: TRBV7-9; d_call: -; clone_size: -; cdr3_aa: CASTRQGPYEQYF; cdr3_nt: TGTGCCAGCACCCGGCAGGGCCCCTACGAGCAGTACTTC
j_call: TRBJ1-3; v_call: TRBV11-2; d_call: -; clone_size: -; cdr3_aa: CASSSTGGIWNTIYF; cdr3_nt: TGTGCCAGCAGCTCCACGGGGGGTATCTGGAACACCATATATTTT
j_call: TRBJ1-2; v_call: TRBV30; d_call: -; clone_size: -; cdr3_aa: CAWKNKQDRYGYTF; cdr3_nt: TGTGCCTGGAAAAATAAACAGGACCGTTATGGCTACACCTTC
j_call: TRBJ1-3; v_call: TRBV7-9; d_call: -; clone_size: -; cdr3_aa: CASSPTYLSSGNTIYF; cdr3_nt: TGTGCCAGCAGCCCAACTTATCTGAGCTCTGGAAACACCATATATTTT
j_call: TRBJ2-1; v_call: TRBV4-2; d_call: TRBD1; clone_size: -; cdr3_aa: CASSQGRGQDNEQFF; cdr3_nt: TGTGCCAGCAGCCAAGGCAGGGGGCAGGACAATGAGCAGTTCTTC
j_call: TRBJ2-2; v_call: TRBV5-1; d_call: TRBD1; clone_size: -; cdr3_aa: CASSLGQGVTGELFF; cdr3_nt: TGCGCCAGCAGCTTGGGACAGGGAGTCACCGGGGAGCTGTTTTTT
j_call: TRBJ1-1; v_call: TRBV7-8; d_call: TRBD1; clone_size: -; cdr3_aa: CASSSGGTEAFF; cdr3_nt: TGTGCCAGCAGCTCAGGGGGCACTGAAGCTTTCTTT
j_call: TRBJ2-5; v_call: TRBV27; d_call: TRBD2; clone_size: once; cdr3_aa: CAVGNPGTTSGPETQYF; cdr3_nt: TGTGCCGTCGGGAACCCTGGGACGACTAGCGGCCCAGAGACCCAGTACTTC
j_call: TRBJ1-2; v_call: TRBV6-6; d_call: -; clone_size: -; cdr3_aa: CASSSTGPLRGYTF; cdr3_nt: TGTGCCAGCAGTTCTACCGGTCCTCTCCGGGGCTACACCTTC
j_call: TRBJ2-3; v_call: TRBV30; d_call: -; clone_size: -; cdr3_aa: CAWSVKWGGTDTQYF; cdr3_nt: TGTGCCTGGAGTGTAAAGTGGGGCGGCACAGATACGCAGTATTTT
j_call: TRBJ2-5; v_call: TRBV11-2; d_call: TRBD1; clone_size: once; cdr3_aa: CASSLGTGTGFQETQYF; cdr3_nt: TGTGCCAGCAGCTTAGGGACCGGGACAGGGTTCCAAGAGACCCAGTACTTC
j_call: TRBJ2-6; v_call: TRBV4-1; d_call: -; clone_size: -; cdr3_aa: CASSPSVSGANVLTF; cdr3_nt: TGCGCCAGCAGCCCCTCGGTATCTGGGGCCAACGTCCTGACTTTC
j_call: TRBJ1-2; v_call: TRBV15; d_call: -; clone_size: -; cdr3_aa: CATSRPGGGGYTF; cdr3_nt: TGTGCCACCAGCAGGCCCGGAGGCGGCGGCTACACCTTC
j_call: TRBJ2-1; v_call: TRBV27; d_call: -; clone_size: -; cdr3_aa: CASSQFNHNEQFF; cdr3_nt: TGTGCCAGCAGCCAGTTTAACCACAATGAGCAGTTCTTC
j_call: TRBJ2-7; v_call: TRBV5-1; d_call: -; clone_size: -; cdr3_aa: CASSLDRSIYEQYF; cdr3_nt: TGCGCCAGCAGCTTGGACAGGTCGATCTACGAGCAGTACTTC
j_call: TRBJ2-2; v_call: TRBV7-9; d_call: TRBD1; clone_size: -; cdr3_aa: CASSWAGGLNTGELFF; cdr3_nt: TGTGCCAGCAGCTGGGCAGGGGGCCTGAACACCGGGGAGCTGTTTTTT
j_call: TRBJ2-1; v_call: TRBV7-7; d_call: TRBD2; clone_size: -; cdr3_aa: CASSPSGGTVDEQFF; cdr3_nt: TGTGCTAGCAGCCCGAGCGGGGGGACCGTCGATGAGCAGTTCTTC
j_call: TRBJ1-2; v_call: TRBV4-1; d_call: -; clone_size: -; cdr3_aa: CASSQERATWAPGGYTF; cdr3_nt: TGCGCCAGCAGCCAAGAGAGGGCCACTTGGGCCCCTGGTGGCTACACCTTC
j_call: TRBJ2-7; v_call: TRBV5-8; d_call: TRBD2; clone_size: -; cdr3_aa: CASSFYFGGTYEQYF; cdr3_nt: TGTGCCAGCAGCTTTTATTTCGGGGGGACCTACGAGCAGTACTTC
j_call: TRBJ1-6; v_call: TRBV9; d_call: -; clone_size: few; cdr3_aa: CASSSQGREGSPLHF; cdr3_nt: TGTGCCAGCAGCTCCCAGGGCAGGGAAGGATCACCCCTCCACTTT
j_call: TRBJ1-1; v_call: TRBV18; d_call: -; clone_size: -; cdr3_aa: CASSLDSTEAFF; cdr3_nt: TGTGCCAGCTCCCTAGACAGCACTGAAGCTTTCTTT
j_call: TRBJ2-3; v_call: TRBV5-4; d_call: TRBD2; clone_size: -; cdr3_aa: CASSLTSGTDTQYF; cdr3_nt: TGTGCCAGCAGCTTGACTAGCGGTACAGATACGCAGTATTTT
j_call: TRBJ1-3; v_call: TRBV4-3; d_call: -; clone_size: few; cdr3_aa: CASSQRGGLHSGNTIYF; cdr3_nt: TGCGCCAGCAGCCAACGAGGAGGGTTGCACTCTGGAAACACCATATATTTT
j_call: TRBJ1-6; v_call: TRBV11-1; d_call: -; clone_size: -; cdr3_aa: CASSTVAGNSPLHF; cdr3_nt: TGTGCCAGCAGCACGGTGGCAGGGAATTCACCCCTCCACTTT